A selection of T cell receptor beta chains follows, all from one sample in a study of blood T cells in healthy people across ages. One entry per CDR3 protein, called by TCRdb with MiXCR from the 5' RACE reads. The table includes 1.8 million or so distinct CDR3 sequences, about 39% detected once. Sequenced input: blood. The receptors come from a human donor in good health. Both conserved end residues are part of each CDR3. Each record gives: CDR3 length, clone size, V gene, J gene, D gene, CDR3 DNA, CDR3 protein. D genes are given only for firm matches. Clone size appears in some rows only: once, few, many, or a class for an expanded clone.

>12|-|TRBV6-5|TRBJ2-3|-
TGTGCCAGCAGTTCTCGGGTAGATACGCAGTATTTT
CASSSRVDTQYF
>18|few|TRBV11-2|TRBJ2-5|-
TGTGCCAGCAGCTTACATCCCTCTCGGACACGGGTCCAAGAGACCCAGTACTTC
CASSLHPSRTRVQETQYF
>14|-|TRBV7-9|TRBJ1-6|-
TGTGCCAGCAGCATGGGCAACTATAATTCACCCCTCCACTTT
CASSMGNYNSPLHF
>15|few|TRBV20-1|TRBJ2-6|-
TGCAGTGCTAGAGATAGGAGGGCTGGGGCCAACGTCCTGACTTTC
CSARDRRAGANVLTF
>12|-|TRBV5-5|TRBJ2-3|-
TGTGCCGGCAGCGCCTTAGCGTATACGCAGTATTTT
CAGSALAYTQYF
>16|-|TRBV7-3|TRBJ2-1|TRBD2
TGTGCCAGCAGCCTGACTAGCGGGGCGGCGTATGGTGAGCAGTTCTTC
CASSLTSGAAYGEQFF
>14|-|TRBV4-1|TRBJ2-5|-
TGCGCCAGCAGCCGAGTCGACTACCAAGAGACCCAGTACTTC
CASSRVDYQETQYF
>13|-|TRBV30|TRBJ2-3|-
TGTGCCTGGAGTATCATCCGGACAGATACGCAGTATTTT
CAWSIIRTDTQYF
>14|-|TRBV20-1|TRBJ2-4|-
TGCAGTGCTAGCGGGACCTCTCAGAAAATTGAGCAGTACTTC
CSASGTSQKIEQYF
>12|few|TRBV20-1|TRBJ2-3|-
TGCAGTGCCGCCACCGAAATCGATACGCAGTATTTT
CSAATEIDTQYF
>14|many|TRBV10-2|TRBJ1-2|TRBD1
TGCGCCAGCAGCCCCGGGACAGGGGTTGGGGGCTACACCTTC
CASSPGTGVGGYTF
>15|-|TRBV5-1|TRBJ1-1|TRBD1
TGTGCCAGCAGCCTTAGACAGGGAATGAACACTGAAGCTTTCTTT
CASSLRQGMNTEAFF
>13|once|TRBV20-1|TRBJ2-7|-
TGCAGTGGTAGGGGGGACACCCCCTACGAGCAGTACTTC
CSGRGDTPYEQYF
>14|-|TRBV29-1|TRBJ2-6|-
TGCAGCGTTTCGTGGGTGCGGGGGGCCAACGTCCTGACTTTC
CSVSWVRGANVLTF